Sequencing of this T cell receptor (beta chain) was carried out in a study of blood T cell repertoires in COVID-19. Study context: The United States, Italy and Spain were the sources of the acute and convalescent COVID-19 samples. T cells, B-cell-depleted T cells, or PBMCs provided the cDNA or gDNA that served as material.

Original data processing: Scientists estimated how many nucleated cells there were by amplifying reference gene primers. The table came from immunoSEQ multiplex PCR; TCRdb's copy has only in-frame clones and leaves some out. The V and J calls and clone size were taken over from that table, and D and trimming were inferred from the DNA. The repertoire holds under 350,000 clones, with about 85% as singletons. The CDR3 is made up of 16 amino acids. Germline lookup yields CDR1 KGHSH and CDR2 LQKENI. V shed 2 bases and J 1 base; nucleotides not matched to a gene: 5. The chain combines TRBV18 with TRBJ1-1; TRBD1 matches at 9 bases. The TCR comes from a human donor in a cohort sampled during active COVID-19. Material for sequencing was peripheral blood. This CDR3 is CASSPGVGQGNTEAFF. The CDR3 nucleotides read TGTGCCAGCTCACCAGGCGTGGGACAGGGGAACACTGAAGCTTTCTTT. The whole variable domain, remainder taken from reference TRBV18 and TRBJ1-1, is NAGVMQNPRHLVRRRGQEARLRCSPMKGHSHVYWYRQLPEEGLKFMVYLQKENIIDESGMPKERFSAEFPKEGPSILRIQQVVRGDSAAYFCASSPGVGQGNTEAFFGQGTRLTVV.